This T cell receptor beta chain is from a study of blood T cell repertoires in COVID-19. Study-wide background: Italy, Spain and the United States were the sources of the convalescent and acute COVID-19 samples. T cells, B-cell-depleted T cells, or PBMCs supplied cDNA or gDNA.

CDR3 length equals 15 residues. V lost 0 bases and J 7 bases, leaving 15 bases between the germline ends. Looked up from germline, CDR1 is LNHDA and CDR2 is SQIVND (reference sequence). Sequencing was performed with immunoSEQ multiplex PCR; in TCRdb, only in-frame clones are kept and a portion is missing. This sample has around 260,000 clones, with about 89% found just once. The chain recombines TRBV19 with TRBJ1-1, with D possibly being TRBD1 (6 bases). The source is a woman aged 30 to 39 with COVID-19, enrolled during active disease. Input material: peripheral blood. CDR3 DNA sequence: TGTGCCAGTAGTATAGACCGGACAGAGGACTTTGAAGCTTTCTTT. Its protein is CASSIDRTEDFEAFF.